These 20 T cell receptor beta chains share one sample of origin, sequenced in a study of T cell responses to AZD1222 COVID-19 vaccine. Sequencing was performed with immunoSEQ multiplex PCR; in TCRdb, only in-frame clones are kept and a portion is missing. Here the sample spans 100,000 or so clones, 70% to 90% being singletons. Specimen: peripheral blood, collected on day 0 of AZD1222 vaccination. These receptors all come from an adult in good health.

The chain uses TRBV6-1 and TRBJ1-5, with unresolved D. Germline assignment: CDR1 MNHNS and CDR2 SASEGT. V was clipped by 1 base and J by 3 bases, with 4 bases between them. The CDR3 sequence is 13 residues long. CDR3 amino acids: CASSEGNNQPQHF. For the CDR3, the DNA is TGTGCCAGCAGTGAAGGTAACAATCAGCCCCAGCATTTT.

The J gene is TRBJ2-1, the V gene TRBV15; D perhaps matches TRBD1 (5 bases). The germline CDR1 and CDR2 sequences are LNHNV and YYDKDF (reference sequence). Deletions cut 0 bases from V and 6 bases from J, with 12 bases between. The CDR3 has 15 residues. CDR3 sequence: CATSRDVGVGNEQFF. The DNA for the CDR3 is TGTGCCACCAGCAGAGATGTAGGGGTCGGCAATGAGCAGTTCTTC.

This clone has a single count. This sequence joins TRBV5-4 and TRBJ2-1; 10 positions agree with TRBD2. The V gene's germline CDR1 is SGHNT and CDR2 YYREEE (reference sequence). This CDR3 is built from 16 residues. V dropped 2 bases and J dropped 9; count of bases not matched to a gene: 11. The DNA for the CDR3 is TGTGCCAGCAGCTTCTCCAGCGGGAGGGCCGCGGGTGAGCAGTTCTTC. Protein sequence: CASSFSSGRAAGEQFF.

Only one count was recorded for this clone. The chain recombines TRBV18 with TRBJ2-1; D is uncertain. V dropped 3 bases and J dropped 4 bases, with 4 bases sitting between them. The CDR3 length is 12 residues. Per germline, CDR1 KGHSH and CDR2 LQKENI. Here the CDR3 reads CASSPDYNEQFF. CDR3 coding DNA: TGTGCCAGCTCACCGGATTACAATGAGCAGTTCTTC.

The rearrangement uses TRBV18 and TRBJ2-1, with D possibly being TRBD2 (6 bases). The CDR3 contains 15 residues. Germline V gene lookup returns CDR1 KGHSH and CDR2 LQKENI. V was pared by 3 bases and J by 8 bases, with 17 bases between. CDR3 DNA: TGTGCCAGCTCACCCGAGAGGGACTGGGGGGATGAGCAGTTCTTC. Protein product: CASSPERDWGDEQFF.

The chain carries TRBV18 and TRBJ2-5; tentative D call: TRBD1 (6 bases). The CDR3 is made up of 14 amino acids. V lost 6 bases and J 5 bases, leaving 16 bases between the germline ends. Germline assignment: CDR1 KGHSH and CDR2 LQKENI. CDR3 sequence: CASSLNGGGETQYF. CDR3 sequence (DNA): TGTGCCAGCTCCCTAAATGGGGGCGGGGAGACCCAGTACTTC.

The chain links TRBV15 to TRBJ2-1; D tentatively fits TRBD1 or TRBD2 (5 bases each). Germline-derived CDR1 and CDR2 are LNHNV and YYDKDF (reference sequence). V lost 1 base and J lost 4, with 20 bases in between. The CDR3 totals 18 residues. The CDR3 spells CATSRVVGTARGYNEQFF. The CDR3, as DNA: TGTGCCACCAGCAGAGTGGTAGGGACGGCGAGAGGGTACAATGAGCAGTTCTTC. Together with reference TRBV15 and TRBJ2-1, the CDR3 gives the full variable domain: DAMVIQNPRYQVTQFGKPVTLSCSQTLNHNVMYWYQQKSSQAPKLLFHYYDKDFNNEADTPDNFQSRRPNTSFCFLDIRSPGLGDTAMYLCATSRVVGTARGYNEQFFGPGTRLTVL.

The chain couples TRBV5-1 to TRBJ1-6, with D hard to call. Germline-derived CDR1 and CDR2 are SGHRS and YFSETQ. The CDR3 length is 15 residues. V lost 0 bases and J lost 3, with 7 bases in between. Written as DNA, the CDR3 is TGCGCCAGCAGCTTGGCGGGAATCTATAATTCACCCCTCCACTTT. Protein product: CASSLAGIYNSPLHF. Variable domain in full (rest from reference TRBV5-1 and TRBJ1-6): KAGVTQTPRYLIKTRGQQVTLSCSPISGHRSVSWYQQTPGQGLQFLFEYFSETQRNKGNFPGRFSGRQFSNSRSEMNVSTLELGDSALYLCASSLAGIYNSPLHFGNGTRLTVT.

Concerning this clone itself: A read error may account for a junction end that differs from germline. The CDR3 loop is CLTRRYYEQQYF. CDR3 nucleotides: TGCCTCACGAGAAGATACTACGAGCAGCAGTACTTC. The chain uses TRBV6-5 and TRBJ2-7; no reliable D call. The CDR3 spans 12 residues. CDR1 and CDR2 (germline): MNHEY, SVGAGI.

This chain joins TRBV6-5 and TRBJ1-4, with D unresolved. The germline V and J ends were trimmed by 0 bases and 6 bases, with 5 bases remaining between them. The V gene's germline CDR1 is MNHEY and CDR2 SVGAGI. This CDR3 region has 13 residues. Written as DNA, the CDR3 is TGTGCCAGCAGTTACTCCCAGTATGAAAAACTGTTTTTT. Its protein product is CASSYSQYEKLFF.

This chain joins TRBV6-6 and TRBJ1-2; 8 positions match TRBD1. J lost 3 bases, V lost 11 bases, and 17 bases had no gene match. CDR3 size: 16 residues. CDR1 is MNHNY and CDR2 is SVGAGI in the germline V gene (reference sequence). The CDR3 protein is CAGHQGAKEGDYGYTF. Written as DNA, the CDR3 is TGTGCCGGACACCAGGGGGCGAAAGAGGGGGACTATGGCTACACCTTC.

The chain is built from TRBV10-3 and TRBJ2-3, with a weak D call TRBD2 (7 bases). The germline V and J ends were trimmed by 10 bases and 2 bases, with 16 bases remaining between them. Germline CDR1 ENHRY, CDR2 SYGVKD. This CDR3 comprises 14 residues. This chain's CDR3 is CATNEGGNTDTQYF. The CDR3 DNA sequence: TGTGCCACCAACGAGGGGGGGAACACAGATACGCAGTATTTT.

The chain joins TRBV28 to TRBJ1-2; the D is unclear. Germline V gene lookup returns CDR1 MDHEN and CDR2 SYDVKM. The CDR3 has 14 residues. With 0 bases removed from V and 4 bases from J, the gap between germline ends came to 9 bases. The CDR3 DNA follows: TGTGCCAGCAGTTTATGGGCACAGCCCTATGGCTACACCTTC. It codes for CASSLWAQPYGYTF.

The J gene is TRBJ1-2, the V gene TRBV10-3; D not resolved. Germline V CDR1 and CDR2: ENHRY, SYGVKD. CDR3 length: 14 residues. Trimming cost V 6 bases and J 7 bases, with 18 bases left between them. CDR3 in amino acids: CAIRGLELGPGYTF. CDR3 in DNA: TGTGCCATCAGGGGTCTTGAGTTAGGTCCTGGCTACACCTTC.

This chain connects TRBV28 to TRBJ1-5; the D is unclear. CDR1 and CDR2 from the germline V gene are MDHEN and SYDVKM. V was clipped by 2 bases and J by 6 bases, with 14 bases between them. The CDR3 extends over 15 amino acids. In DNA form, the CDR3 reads TGTGCCAGCAGTTTAAGGCCCTATCGGGGTCAGCCCCAGCATTTT. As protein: CASSLRPYRGQPQHF.

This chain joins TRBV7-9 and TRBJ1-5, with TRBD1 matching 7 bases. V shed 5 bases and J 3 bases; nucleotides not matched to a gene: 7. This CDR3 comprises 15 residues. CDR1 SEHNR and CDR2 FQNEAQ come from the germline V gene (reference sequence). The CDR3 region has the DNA TGTGCCAGCAGCCCCGGGACAGCCAACAATCAGCCCCAGCATTTT. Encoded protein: CASSPGTANNQPQHF.

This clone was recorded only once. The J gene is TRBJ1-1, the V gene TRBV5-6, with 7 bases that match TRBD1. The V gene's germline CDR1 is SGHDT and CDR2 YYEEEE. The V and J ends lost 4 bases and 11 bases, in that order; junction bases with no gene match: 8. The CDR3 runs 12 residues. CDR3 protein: CASSVMGQRAFF. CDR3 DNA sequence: TGTGCCAGCAGCGTGATGGGACAGAGGGCTTTCTTT.

CDR3 residues: CASSLGVASGNTIYF. CDR3 nucleotides: TGCGCCAGCAGCTTGGGAGTAGCCTCTGGAAACACCATATATTTT. This chain connects TRBV5-1 to TRBJ1-3, with D unclear. With 0 bases removed from V and 0 bases from J, the gap between germline ends came to 7 bases. This CDR3 spans 15 amino acids. Germline CDR1 SGHRS, CDR2 YFSETQ.

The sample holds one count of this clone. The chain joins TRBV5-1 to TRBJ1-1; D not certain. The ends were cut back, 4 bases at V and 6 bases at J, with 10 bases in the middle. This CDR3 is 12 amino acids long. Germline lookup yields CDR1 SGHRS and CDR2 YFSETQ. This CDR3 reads CASSEGDAEAFF. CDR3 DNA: TGCGCCAGCAGCGAGGGTGACGCTGAAGCTTTCTTT.

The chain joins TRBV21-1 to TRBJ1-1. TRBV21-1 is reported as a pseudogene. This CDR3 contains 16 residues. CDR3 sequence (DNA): TGTGCCAGCAGCAAAGCGCTAAAAGGGGAGACTCCGGAAGCTTTCTTT. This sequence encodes CASSKALKGETPEAFF.